One sample yielded the 23 T cell receptor beta chains listed below, sequenced in a study of cytomegalovirus exposure and HLA in healthy donors. The PCR ran on 60 Vbeta and 13 Jbeta primers. Profiling relied on immunoSEQ multiplex PCR, and the TCRdb table lists in-frame clones only, not all of them. The sample gives more than 95,000 clones, around 80% of which show up once; 0.9% to 1.2% is in the top ten. Specimen: PBMCs. These receptors were taken from a woman aged 30 to 39 in good health and CMV-seronegative.

The chain couples TRBV7-3 to TRBJ2-3; 10 positions match TRBD2. With 1 base clipped from V and 1 base from J, the junction kept 2 bases outside the gene matches. The germline V gene encodes CDR1 SGHTA and CDR2 FQGTGA. The CDR3 is made up of 16 amino acids. The CDR3 here is CASSLMGTSGTDTQYF. For the CDR3, the DNA is TGTGCCAGCAGCTTAATGGGGACTAGCGGCACAGATACGCAGTATTTT.

This chain joins TRBV4-1 and TRBJ2-7; D call uncertain. Looked up from germline, CDR1 is MGHRA and CDR2 is YSYEKL. V was pared by 1 base and J by 2 bases, with 6 bases between. The CDR3 sequence is 13 residues long. The CDR3 DNA follows: TGCGCCAGCAGCCAAGGCGGTCCCTACGAGCAGTACTTC. Encoded protein: CASSQGGPYEQYF.

V gene TRBV5-1 combines with J gene TRBJ2-2; D ambiguous. The V gene's germline CDR1 is SGHRS and CDR2 YFSETQ. V lost 0 bases to trimming and J lost 1 base, with 10 bases between them. This CDR3 region has 16 residues. The CDR3 reads CASSLGARMNTGELFF. CDR3 DNA: TGCGCCAGCAGCTTGGGGGCCAGAATGAACACCGGGGAGCTGTTTTTT.

The rearrangement uses TRBV7-8 and TRBJ2-1; 11 bases align to TRBD2. The CDR3 is made up of 20 amino acids. Germline V gene lookup returns CDR1 SGHVS and CDR2 FQNEAQ. The ends lost 1 base at V and 3 bases at J; junction bases unmatched: 14. The DNA of the CDR3 is TGTGCCAGCAGCTTAGAAGTGCTAGCGGGAGGAGTCCACTACTACAATGAGCAGTTCTTC. This translates into CASSLEVLAGGVHYYNEQFF.

The V gene is TRBV5-4, the J gene TRBJ2-7, with a weak D call TRBD1 (5 bases). Germline-derived CDR1 and CDR2 are SGHNT and YYREEE (reference sequence). There are 16 residues in the CDR3. The V gene lost 0 bases and the J gene lost 2 bases, with 15 bases spanning the gap. The chain's CDR3 is CASSLAGRQITYEQYF. DNA of the CDR3: TGTGCCAGCAGCTTGGCCGGCAGACAGATAACCTACGAGCAGTACTTC. Together with reference TRBV5-4 and TRBJ2-7, the CDR3 gives the full variable domain: ETGVTQSPTHLIKTRGQQVTLRCSSQSGHNTVSWYQQALGQGPQFIFQYYREEENGRGNFPPRFSGLQFPNYSSELNVNALELDDSALYLCASSLAGRQITYEQYFGPGTRLTVT.

This chain links TRBV10-1 with TRBJ2-7; D might be TRBD1 (7 bases). The V gene lost 6 bases and the J gene lost 2 bases, with 14 bases spanning the gap. Per the germline V gene, CDR1 is WNHNN and CDR2 is SYGVQD (reference sequence). The CDR3 runs to 14 residues. The CDR3 DNA follows: TGCGCCAGCAGCCCCGGCGGGACAGCCTACGAGCAGTACTTC. It encodes CASSPGGTAYEQYF.

The J gene is TRBJ1-5, the V gene TRBV7-2, with no clear D. Trimming took 7 bases from V and 3 from J, leaving 7 bases between them. This CDR3 spans 12 amino acids. Germline V gene sequence: CDR1 SGHTA, CDR2 FQGNSA. In nucleotides, the CDR3 is TGTGCCAGCACCTGGGCCAATCAGCCCCAGCATTTT. Translating gives CASTWANQPQHF.

In the case of this clone: One end of the junction fails to match germline, which may point to a read error. The rearrangement links TRBV7-9 to TRBJ1-1, with D tentatively TRBD1 (5 bases). Germline V gene sequence: CDR1 SEHNR, CDR2 FQNEAQ (reference sequence). This CDR3 is 13 amino acids long. CDR3 in DNA: TGTGCCAGCAACTTATCGACAGACACTGAAGCTTTCTTT. Translation gives CASNLSTDTEAFF.

The CDR3 here is CASSVGGRAQNIQYF. The DNA for the CDR3 is TGTGCCAGCAGCGTAGGCGGGAGGGCTCAGAACATTCAGTACTTC. This chain connects TRBV9 to TRBJ2-4, with 9 bases matching TRBD2. The germline gives CDR1 SGDLS, CDR2 YYNGEE. V shed 0 bases, J shed 7 bases, and the junction held 5 bases outside the gene matches. The CDR3 runs to 15 residues.

The rearrangement joins TRBV11-2 to TRBJ1-2; possibly TRBD1 for D (6 bases). In germline, CDR1 is SGHAT, CDR2 FQNNGV. V was clipped by 7 bases and J by 3 bases, with 12 bases between them. The CDR3 totals 13 residues. This CDR3 is CASTDRNHYGYTF. CDR3 coding DNA: TGTGCCAGCACCGACAGGAACCACTATGGCTACACCTTC.

This clone was detected a few times. The chain is built from TRBV2 and TRBJ2-7; D is possibly TRBD2 (6 bases). The CDR3 runs 13 residues. The V end lost 3 bases, the J end lost 3 bases, and 9 bases lay between the germline ends. In germline, CDR1 is SNHLY, CDR2 FYNNEI. CDR3 DNA sequence: TGTGCCAGCAGTGATTGGGGACTCTACGAGCAGTACTTC. Translating it yields CASSDWGLYEQYF.

The chain links TRBV9 to TRBJ1-2; weak D call: TRBD1 (5 bases). From germline, CDR1 is SGDLS and CDR2 YYNGEE. V was trimmed by 2 bases and J by 4 bases, leaving 15 bases between them. The CDR3 totals 15 residues. CDR3 sequence reads: CASSVPGTHVYGYTF. The CDR3 DNA sequence: TGTGCCAGCAGCGTCCCCGGGACTCACGTCTATGGCTACACCTTC.

The rearrangement uses TRBV10-3 and TRBJ1-4; possibly TRBD1 for D (5 bases). V lost 6 bases and J 0 bases, leaving 8 bases between the germline ends. This CDR3 contains 14 residues. Looked up from germline, CDR1 is ENHRY and CDR2 is SYGVKD. This CDR3 reads CAISPGATNEKLFF. CDR3 nucleotides: TGTGCCATCAGCCCGGGGGCAACTAATGAAAAACTGTTTTTT.

In this sample, this clone turned up a few times. V and J are TRBV7-2 and TRBJ1-1; 7 bases match TRBD1. CDR1 SGHTA and CDR2 FQGNSA come from the germline V gene. The CDR3 length is 15 residues. V shed 5 bases, J shed 4 bases, and the junction held 10 bases outside the gene matches. The CDR3 DNA reads TGTGCCAGCAGCGCCAGCCTGGCAGGGGGCACTGAAGCTTTCTTT. Residues: CASSASLAGGTEAFF.

The gene calls are TRBV2 and TRBJ1-2; 8 bases are a match to TRBD1. V shed 6 bases, J shed 1 base, and the junction held 13 bases outside the gene matches. CDR3 length equals 17 residues. Germline V gene data show CDR1 as SNHLY and CDR2 as FYNNEI. The CDR3 bases are TGTGCCAGCAGCCGCGAACACAGGGGGGTGGATAACTATGGCTACACCTTC. Its protein is CASSREHRGVDNYGYTF.

V is TRBV7-9 and J is TRBJ1-4; D is possibly TRBD1 (5 bases). V dropped 1 base and J dropped 6 bases, with 12 bases sitting between them. Germline V gene sequence: CDR1 SEHNR, CDR2 FQNEAQ (reference sequence). CDR3 size: 15 residues. This chain's CDR3 is CASSLVAREDEKLFF. The CDR3 DNA is TGTGCCAGCAGCTTAGTGGCCAGGGAGGATGAAAAACTGTTTTTT.

V and J are TRBV5-1 and TRBJ1-1; TRBD1 aligns across 9 bases. From germline, CDR1 is SGHRS and CDR2 YFSETQ. The CDR3 is made up of 14 amino acids. V shed 2 bases and J 9 bases; nucleotides not matched to a gene: 8. Written as DNA, the CDR3 is TGCGCCAGCAGCTTCAATACCGGGACAGGGAAAGCTTTCTTT. Translating gives CASSFNTGTGKAFF.

This clone has a single count. This chain links TRBV30 with TRBJ1-3; 7 bases are shared with TRBD1. Germline CDR1 is GTSNPN and CDR2 is SVGIG (reference sequence). V lost 2 bases, J lost 4 bases, and 8 bases stayed unmatched. The CDR3 contains 15 residues. The CDR3 here is CAWSREGQWGNTIYF. The DNA of the CDR3 is TGTGCCTGGAGTCGAGAGGGACAGTGGGGAAACACCATATATTTT.

The CDR3 reads CASSRERGTSGGAMGPAGELFF. The CDR3 DNA reads as TGTGCCAGCAGCAGAGAGCGGGGGACTAGCGGGGGGGCCATGGGGCCGGCCGGGGAGCTGTTTTTT. The chain has TRBV13 and TRBJ2-2; 16 nucleotides agree with TRBD2. Germline trimming cut 5 bases from V and 6 bases from J; bases unmatched to any gene: 21. The CDR3 sequence is 22 residues long. Germline V gene sequence: CDR1 PRHDT, CDR2 FYEKMQ (reference sequence).

V usage is TRBV5-1 and J usage is TRBJ2-3; 9 positions match TRBD2. The trim removed 1 base at V and 1 base at J, leaving 1 base unmatched. This CDR3 spans 15 amino acids. CDR1 and CDR2 from the germline V gene are SGHRS and YFSETQ. The CDR3 DNA sequence: TGCGCCAGCAGCTTGCCTAGCGGGGGCACAGATACGCAGTATTTT. Translated: CASSLPSGGTDTQYF.

The V gene is TRBV6-5, the J gene TRBJ1-1; 7 nucleotides agree with TRBD1. V shed 0 bases and J 6 bases; nucleotides not matched to a gene: 4. Germline CDR1 and CDR2: MNHEY and SVGAGI. This CDR3 region has 14 residues. CDR3 protein: CASSYSGQIAEAFF. CDR3 nucleotides: TGTGCCAGCAGTTACTCGGGACAGATTGCTGAAGCTTTCTTT.

V gene TRBV2 combines with J gene TRBJ2-2; a possible D gene is TRBD1 (6 bases). The ends were cut back, 6 bases at V and 4 bases at J, with 9 bases in the middle. The CDR3 extends over 13 amino acids. CDR1 is SNHLY and CDR2 is FYNNEI in the germline V gene. For the CDR3, the DNA is TGTGCCAGCAGGGTGGACAGCACCGGGGAGCTGTTTTTT. As protein: CASRVDSTGELFF. Drawing the rest from reference TRBV2 and TRBJ2-2, the complete variable domain is EPEVTQTPSHQVTQMGQEVILRCVPISNHLYFYWYRQILGQKVEFLVSFYNNEISEKSEIFDDQFSVERPDGSNFTLKIRSTKLEDSAMYFCASRVDSTGELFFGEGSRLTVL.

The J gene is TRBJ1-6, the V gene TRBV6-6; 7 bases fit TRBD1. V trimming: 5 bases; J trimming: 6 bases; junction bases outside the gene matches: 7. Looked up from germline, CDR1 is MNHNY and CDR2 is SVGAGI (reference sequence). The CDR3 has 15 amino acids. The CDR3 reads CASSASGQSNSPLHF. The CDR3 region has the DNA TGTGCCAGCAGTGCCTCGGGACAGAGTAATTCACCCCTCCACTTT.